The entry that follows covers one T cell receptor (beta chain) sequence. Its antigen remains unidentified. Per the germline V gene, CDR1 is SGHVS and CDR2 is FQNEAQ. Between the trimmed V and J ends, which lost 2 bases and 7 bases, there was a span of 9 bases. The CDR3 totals 12 residues. This record comes from a study of T cells after yellow fever vaccination. Study context: Fractions low in cell number were prepared with SMART-Seq v4 Ultra Low Input.

Study-wide points: Abundant bulk-derived clonotypes could contaminate FACS-sorted repertoires. Overall, a small share of clonotypes was seen in both CD4 and CD8 compartments.

Template switching by 5'RACE produced TCR cDNA, adding a universal primer site and UMIs. Each CDR3 protein gets one entry after TCRdb re-called the 5' RACE reads with MiXCR. The data contain around 310,000 distinct CDR3 sequences, over 3.5% of them seen just once; the ten biggest clones take up approximately 19%. The source was PBMCs, collected 15 days after the yellow fever booster vaccination. This TCR was recovered from a man between 18 and 35 years old who received the YFV17D yellow fever vaccine. The rearrangement uses TRBV7-8 and TRBJ2-7; no clear D. The chain's CDR3 is CASSLSVSEQYF. CDR3 DNA: TGTGCCAGCAGCTTATCTGTTTCTGAGCAGTACTTC.